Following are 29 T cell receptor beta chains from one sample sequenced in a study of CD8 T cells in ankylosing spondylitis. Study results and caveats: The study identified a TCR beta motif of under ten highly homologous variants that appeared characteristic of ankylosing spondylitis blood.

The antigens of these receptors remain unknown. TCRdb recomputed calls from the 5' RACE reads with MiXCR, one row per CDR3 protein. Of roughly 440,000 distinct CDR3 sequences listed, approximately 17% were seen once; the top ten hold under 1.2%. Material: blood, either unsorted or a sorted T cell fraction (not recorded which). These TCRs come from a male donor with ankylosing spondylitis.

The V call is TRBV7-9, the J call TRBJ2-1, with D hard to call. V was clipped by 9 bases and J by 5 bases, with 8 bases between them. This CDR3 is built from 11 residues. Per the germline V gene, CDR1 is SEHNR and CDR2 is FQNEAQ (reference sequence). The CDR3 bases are TGTGCCAGTCGACGCGACAATGAGCAGTTCTTC. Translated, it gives CASRRDNEQFF.

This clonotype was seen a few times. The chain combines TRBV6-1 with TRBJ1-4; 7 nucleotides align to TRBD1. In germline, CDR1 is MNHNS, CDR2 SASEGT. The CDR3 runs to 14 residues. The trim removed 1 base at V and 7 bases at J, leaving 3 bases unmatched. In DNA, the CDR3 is TGTGCCAGCAGTGAAGGGGACAGTACTGAAAAACTGTTTTTT. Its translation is CASSEGDSTEKLFF.

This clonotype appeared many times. As DNA, the CDR3 is TGTGCCAGCAGCCAGGGACTAGCGGGACTGAGGAACATTCAGTACTTC. Translated: CASSQGLAGLRNIQYF. V usage is TRBV28 and J usage is TRBJ2-4, with TRBD2 identical over 13 bases. CDR1 and CDR2 from the germline V gene are MDHEN and SYDVKM. V shed 6 bases, J shed 7 bases, and the junction held 9 bases outside the gene matches. The CDR3 has 16 residues.

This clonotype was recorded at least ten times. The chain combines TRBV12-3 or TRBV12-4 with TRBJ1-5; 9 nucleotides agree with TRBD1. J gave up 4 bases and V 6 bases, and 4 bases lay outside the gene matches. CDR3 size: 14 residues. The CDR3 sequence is CASRPGQGNQPQHF. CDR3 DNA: TGTGCCAGCAGGCCGGGACAGGGTAATCAGCCCCAGCATTTT.

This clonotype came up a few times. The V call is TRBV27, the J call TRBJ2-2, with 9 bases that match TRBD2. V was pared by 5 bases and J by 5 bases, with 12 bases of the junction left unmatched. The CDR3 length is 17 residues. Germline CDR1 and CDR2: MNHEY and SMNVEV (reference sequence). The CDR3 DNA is TGTGCCAGCAGTCCTCGGGTTAGCGGGGGCATTACCGGGGAGCTGTTTTTT. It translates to CASSPRVSGGITGELFF.

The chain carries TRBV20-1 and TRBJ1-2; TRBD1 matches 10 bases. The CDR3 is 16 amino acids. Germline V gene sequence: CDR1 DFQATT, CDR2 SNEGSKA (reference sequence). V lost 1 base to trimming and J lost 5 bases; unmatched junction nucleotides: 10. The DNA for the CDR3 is TGCAGTGCTAGAGCCCGAACCGGGACAGGGGCGTATGGCTACACCTTC. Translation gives CSARARTGTGAYGYTF.

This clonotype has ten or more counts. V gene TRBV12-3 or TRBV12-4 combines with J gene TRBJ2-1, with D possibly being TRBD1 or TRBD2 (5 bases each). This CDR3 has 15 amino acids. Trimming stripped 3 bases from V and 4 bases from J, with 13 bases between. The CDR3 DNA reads TGTGCCAGCAGTTTGTCCGGGGCAGGGTACAATGAGCAGTTCTTC. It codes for CASSLSGAGYNEQFF.

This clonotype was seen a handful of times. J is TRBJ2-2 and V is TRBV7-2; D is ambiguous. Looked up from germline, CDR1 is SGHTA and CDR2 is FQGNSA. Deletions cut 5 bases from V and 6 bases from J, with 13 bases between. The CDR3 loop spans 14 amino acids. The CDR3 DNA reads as TGTGCCAGCAGCCCCGATGGAGTATCCGGGGAGCTGTTTTTT. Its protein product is CASSPDGVSGELFF.

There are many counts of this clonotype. DNA for the CDR3: TGTGCCAGCACCTTCCGGAGTGTCGCGCACAATGAGCAGTTCTTC. Its protein product is CASTFRSVAHNEQFF. The rearrangement joins TRBV7-9 to TRBJ2-1; D is ambiguous. The CDR3 is made up of 15 amino acids. The germline V and J ends were trimmed by 7 bases and 5 bases, with 18 bases remaining between them. In germline, CDR1 is SEHNR, CDR2 FQNEAQ (reference sequence).

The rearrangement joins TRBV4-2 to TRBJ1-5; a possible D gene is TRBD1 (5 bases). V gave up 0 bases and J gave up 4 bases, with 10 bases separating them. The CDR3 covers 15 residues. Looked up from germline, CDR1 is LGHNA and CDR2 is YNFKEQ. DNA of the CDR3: TGTGCCAGCAGCCAAGAAGGCGGGGCGAATCAGCCCCAGCATTTT. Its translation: CASSQEGGANQPQHF.

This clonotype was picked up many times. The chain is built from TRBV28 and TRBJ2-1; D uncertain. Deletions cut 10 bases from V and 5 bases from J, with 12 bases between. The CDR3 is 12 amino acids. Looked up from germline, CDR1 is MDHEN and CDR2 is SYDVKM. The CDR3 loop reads CATTPRNNEQFF. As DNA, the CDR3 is TGTGCCACCACCCCAAGGAACAATGAGCAGTTCTTC.

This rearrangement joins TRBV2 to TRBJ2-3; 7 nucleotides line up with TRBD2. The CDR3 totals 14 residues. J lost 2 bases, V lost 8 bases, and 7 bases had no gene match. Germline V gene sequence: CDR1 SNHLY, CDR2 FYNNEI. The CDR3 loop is CASGEGRDTDTQYF. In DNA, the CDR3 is TGTGCCAGCGGAGAGGGGAGGGACACAGATACGCAGTATTTT.

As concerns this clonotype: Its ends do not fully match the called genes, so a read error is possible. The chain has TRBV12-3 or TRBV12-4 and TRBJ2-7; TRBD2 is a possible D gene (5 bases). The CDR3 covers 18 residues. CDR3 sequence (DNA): TGTGCCTGCAGTTTTTTAGCGATGGTCACGGGCGGAACCTACGAGCAGTACTTC. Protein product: CACSFLAMVTGGTYEQYF.

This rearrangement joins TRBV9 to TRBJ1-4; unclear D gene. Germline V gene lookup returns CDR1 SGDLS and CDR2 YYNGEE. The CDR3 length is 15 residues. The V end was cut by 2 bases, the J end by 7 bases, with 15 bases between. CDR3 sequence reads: CASSVNSIIGEKLFF. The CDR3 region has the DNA TGTGCCAGCAGCGTTAATTCGATTATAGGTGAAAAACTGTTTTTT.

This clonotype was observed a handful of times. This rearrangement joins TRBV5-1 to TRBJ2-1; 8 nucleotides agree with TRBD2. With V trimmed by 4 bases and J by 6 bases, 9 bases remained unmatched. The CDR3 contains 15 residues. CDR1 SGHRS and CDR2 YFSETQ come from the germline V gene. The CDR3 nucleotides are TGCGCCAGCAGCCCGCCGGGACTAGACTCCAATGAGCAGTTCTTC. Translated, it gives CASSPPGLDSNEQFF.

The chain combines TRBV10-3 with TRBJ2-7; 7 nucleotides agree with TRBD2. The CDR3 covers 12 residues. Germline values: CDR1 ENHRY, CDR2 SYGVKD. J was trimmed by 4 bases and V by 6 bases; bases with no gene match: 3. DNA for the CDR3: TGTGCCATCAGGGGGGGAGGGTACGAGCAGTACTTC. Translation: CAIRGGGYEQYF.

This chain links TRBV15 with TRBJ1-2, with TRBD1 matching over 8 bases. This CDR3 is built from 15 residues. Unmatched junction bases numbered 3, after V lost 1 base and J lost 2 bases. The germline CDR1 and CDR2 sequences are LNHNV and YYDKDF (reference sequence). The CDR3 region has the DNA TGTGCCACCAGCAGAGCAGGGGGCCCCAACTATGGCTACACCTTC. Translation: CATSRAGGPNYGYTF. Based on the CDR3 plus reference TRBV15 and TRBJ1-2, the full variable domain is DAMVIQNPRYQVTQFGKPVTLSCSQTLNHNVMYWYQQKSSQAPKLLFHYYDKDFNNEADTPDNFQSRRPNTSFCFLDIRSPGLGDTAMYLCATSRAGGPNYGYTFGSGTRLTVV.

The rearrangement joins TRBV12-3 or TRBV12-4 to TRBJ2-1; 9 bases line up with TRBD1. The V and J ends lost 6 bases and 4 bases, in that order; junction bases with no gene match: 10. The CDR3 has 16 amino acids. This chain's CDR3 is CASSRRPGQGYNEQFF. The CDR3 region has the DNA TGTGCCAGCAGCCGGAGGCCGGGACAGGGTTACAATGAGCAGTTCTTC.

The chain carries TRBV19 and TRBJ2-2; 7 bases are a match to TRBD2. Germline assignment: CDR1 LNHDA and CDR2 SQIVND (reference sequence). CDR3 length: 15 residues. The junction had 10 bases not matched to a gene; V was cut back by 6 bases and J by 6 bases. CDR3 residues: CASRKGGSNPGELFF. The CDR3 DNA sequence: TGTGCCAGTAGGAAGGGCGGGAGCAATCCCGGGGAGCTGTTTTTT.

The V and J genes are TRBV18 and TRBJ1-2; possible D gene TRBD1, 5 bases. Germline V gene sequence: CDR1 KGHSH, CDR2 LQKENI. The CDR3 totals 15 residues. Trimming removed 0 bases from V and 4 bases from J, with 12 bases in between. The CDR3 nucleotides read TGTGCCAGCTCACCACCGTCCACAGGTTCCTATGGCTACACCTTC. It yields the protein CASSPPSTGSYGYTF.

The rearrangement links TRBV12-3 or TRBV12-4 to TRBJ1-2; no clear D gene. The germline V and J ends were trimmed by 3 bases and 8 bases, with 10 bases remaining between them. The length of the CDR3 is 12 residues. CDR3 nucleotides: TGTGCCAGCAGTTTTGGGGAGGGCGGCTACACCTTC. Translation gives CASSFGEGGYTF.

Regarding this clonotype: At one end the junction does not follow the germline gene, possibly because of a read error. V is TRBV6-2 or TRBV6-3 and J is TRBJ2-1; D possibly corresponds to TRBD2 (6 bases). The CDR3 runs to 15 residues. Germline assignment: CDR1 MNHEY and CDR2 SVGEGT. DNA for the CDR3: TGTGTCAGCAGGGACTCCCCTGGGGGAAACGATGAGCAGTTCTTC. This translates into CVSRDSPGGNDEQFF.

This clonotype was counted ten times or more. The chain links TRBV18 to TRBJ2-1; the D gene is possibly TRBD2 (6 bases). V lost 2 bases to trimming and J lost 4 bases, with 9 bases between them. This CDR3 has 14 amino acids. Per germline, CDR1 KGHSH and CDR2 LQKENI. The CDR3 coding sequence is TGTGCCAGCTCACCATCGAGCGGGTACAATGAGCAGTTCTTC. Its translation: CASSPSSGYNEQFF.

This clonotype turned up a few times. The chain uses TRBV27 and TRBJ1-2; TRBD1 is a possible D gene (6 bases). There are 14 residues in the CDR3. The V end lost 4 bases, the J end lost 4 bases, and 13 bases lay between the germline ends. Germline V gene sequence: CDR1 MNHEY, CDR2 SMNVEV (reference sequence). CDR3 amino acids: CASSSPDRTYGYTF. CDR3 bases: TGTGCCAGCAGTTCTCCCGACAGGACCTATGGCTACACCTTC.

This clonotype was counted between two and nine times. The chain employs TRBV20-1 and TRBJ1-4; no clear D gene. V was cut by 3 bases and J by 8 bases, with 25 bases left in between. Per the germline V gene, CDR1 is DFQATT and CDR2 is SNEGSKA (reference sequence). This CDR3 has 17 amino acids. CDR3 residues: CSASLQSRSKGNEKLFF. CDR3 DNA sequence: TGCAGTGCTAGCCTACAGAGCCGCTCAAAGGGTAACGAAAAACTGTTTTTT.

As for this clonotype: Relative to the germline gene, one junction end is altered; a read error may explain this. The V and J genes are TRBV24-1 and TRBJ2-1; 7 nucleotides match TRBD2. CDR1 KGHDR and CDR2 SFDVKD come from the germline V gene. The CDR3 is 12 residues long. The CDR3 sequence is CATSGDYDEQFF. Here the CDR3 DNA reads TGTGCCACCAGTGGGGACTACGATGAGCAGTTCTTC.

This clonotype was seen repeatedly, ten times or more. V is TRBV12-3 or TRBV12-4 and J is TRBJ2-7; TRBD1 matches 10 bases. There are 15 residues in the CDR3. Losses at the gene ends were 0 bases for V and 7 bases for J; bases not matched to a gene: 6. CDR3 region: CASSLAGTGAREQYF. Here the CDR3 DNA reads TGTGCCAGCAGTTTAGCAGGGACAGGGGCGAGAGAGCAGTACTTC.

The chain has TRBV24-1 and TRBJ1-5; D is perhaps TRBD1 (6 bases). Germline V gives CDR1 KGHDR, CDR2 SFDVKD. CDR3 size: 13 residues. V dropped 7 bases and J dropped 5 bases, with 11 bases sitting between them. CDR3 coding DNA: TGTGCCACCAGACAGGGAGACGATCAGCCCCAGCATTTT. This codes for CATRQGDDQPQHF.

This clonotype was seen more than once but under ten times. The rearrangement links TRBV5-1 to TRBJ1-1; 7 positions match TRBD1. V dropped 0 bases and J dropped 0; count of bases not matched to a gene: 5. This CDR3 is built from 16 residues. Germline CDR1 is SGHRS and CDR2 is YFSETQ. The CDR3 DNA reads TGCGCCAGCAGCTTGGGCTCGGGACAGATGAACACTGAAGCTTTCTTT. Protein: CASSLGSGQMNTEAFF.